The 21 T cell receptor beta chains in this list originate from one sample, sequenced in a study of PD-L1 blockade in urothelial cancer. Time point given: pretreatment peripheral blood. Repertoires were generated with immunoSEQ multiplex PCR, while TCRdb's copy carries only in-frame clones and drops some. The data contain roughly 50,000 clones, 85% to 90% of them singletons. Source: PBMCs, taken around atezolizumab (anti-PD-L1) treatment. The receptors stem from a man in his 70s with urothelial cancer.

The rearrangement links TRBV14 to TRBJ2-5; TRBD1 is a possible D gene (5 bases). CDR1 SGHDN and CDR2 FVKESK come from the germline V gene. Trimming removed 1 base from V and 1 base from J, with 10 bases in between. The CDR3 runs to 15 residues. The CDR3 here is CASSQGVRAQETQYF. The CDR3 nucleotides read TGTGCCAGCAGCCAAGGGGTCAGGGCCCAAGAGACCCAGTACTTC.

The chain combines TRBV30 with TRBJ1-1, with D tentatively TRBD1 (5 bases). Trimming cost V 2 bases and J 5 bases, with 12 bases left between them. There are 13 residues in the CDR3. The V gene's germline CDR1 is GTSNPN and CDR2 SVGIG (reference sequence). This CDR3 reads CAWSTGVATEAFF. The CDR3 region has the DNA TGTGCCTGGAGTACGGGGGTTGCGACTGAAGCTTTCTTT.

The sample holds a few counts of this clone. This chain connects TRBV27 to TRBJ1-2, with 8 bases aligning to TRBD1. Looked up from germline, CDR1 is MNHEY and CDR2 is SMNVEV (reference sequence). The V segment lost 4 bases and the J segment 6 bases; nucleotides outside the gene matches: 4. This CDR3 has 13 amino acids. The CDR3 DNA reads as TGTGCCAGCAGTTCGGGACAGGTAAATGGCTACACCTTC. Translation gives CASSSGQVNGYTF.

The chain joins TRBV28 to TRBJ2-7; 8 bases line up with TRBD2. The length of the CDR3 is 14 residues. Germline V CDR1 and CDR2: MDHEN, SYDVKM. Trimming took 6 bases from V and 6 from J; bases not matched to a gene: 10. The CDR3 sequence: CASSRGGTLSEQYF. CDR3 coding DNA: TGTGCCAGCAGCCGGGGGGGCACCCTCTCCGAGCAGTACTTC. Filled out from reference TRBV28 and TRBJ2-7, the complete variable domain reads DVKVTQSSRYLVKRTGEKVFLECVQDMDHENMFWYRQDPGLGLRLIYFSYDVKMKEKGDIPEGYSVSREKKERFSLILESASTNQTSMYLCASSRGGTLSEQYFGPGTRLTVT.

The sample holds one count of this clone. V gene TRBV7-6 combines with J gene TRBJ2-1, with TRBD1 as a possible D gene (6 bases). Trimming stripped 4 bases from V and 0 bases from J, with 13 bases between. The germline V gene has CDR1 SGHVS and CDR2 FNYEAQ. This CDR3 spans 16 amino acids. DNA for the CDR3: TGTGCCAGCAGCTACGCCACAGGGAGCTCCTACAATGAGCAGTTCTTC. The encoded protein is CASSYATGSSYNEQFF.

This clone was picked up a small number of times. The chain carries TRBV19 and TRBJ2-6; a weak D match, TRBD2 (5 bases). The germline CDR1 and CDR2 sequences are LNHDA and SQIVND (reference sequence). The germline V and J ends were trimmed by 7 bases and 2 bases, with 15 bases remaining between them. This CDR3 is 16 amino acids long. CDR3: CASTPSPGTGANVLTF. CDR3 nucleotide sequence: TGTGCCAGTACCCCTAGCCCCGGGACTGGGGCCAACGTCCTGACTTTC. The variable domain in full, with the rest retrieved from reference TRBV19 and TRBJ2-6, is DGGITQSPKYLFRKEGQNVTLSCEQNLNHDAMYWYRQDPGQGLRLIYYSQIVNDFQKGDIAEGYSVSREKKESFPLTVTSAQKNPTAFYLCASTPSPGTGANVLTFGAGSRLTVL.

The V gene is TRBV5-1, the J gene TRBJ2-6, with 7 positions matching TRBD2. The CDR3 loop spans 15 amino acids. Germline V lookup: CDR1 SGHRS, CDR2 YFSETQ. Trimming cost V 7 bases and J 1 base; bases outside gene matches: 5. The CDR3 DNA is TGCGCCAGCGGTAGGGAGGGGTCTGGGGCCAACGTCCTGACTTTC. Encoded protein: CASGREGSGANVLTF.

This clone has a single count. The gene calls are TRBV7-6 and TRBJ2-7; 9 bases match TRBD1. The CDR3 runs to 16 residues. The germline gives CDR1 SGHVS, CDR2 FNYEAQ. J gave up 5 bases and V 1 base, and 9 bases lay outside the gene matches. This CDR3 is CASSLGQGDTFHEQYF. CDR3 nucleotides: TGTGCCAGCAGCTTAGGACAGGGGGACACCTTCCACGAGCAGTACTTC.

CDR3 residues: CASSSPGLAKETQYF. CDR3 DNA: TGTGCCAGCAGTTCGCCCGGACTAGCGAAAGAGACCCAGTACTTC. The V call is TRBV28, the J call TRBJ2-5; 9 nucleotides line up with TRBD2. The CDR3 is 15 amino acids. The J segment lost 3 bases and the V segment lost 4 bases, leaving 6 bases of the junction unmatched. The germline V gene encodes CDR1 MDHEN and CDR2 SYDVKM.

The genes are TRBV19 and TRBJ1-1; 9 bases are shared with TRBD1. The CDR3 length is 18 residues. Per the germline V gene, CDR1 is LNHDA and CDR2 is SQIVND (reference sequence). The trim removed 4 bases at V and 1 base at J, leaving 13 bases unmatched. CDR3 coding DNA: TGTGCCAGTAGTAAAAACCAGGGACAGGGCGGCGGGAACACTGAAGCTTTCTTT. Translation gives CASSKNQGQGGGNTEAFF.

The CDR3 coding sequence is TGCAGCGTTGCGGCTAGCGGGAGGGTTGACGAGCAGTACTTC. Residues: CSVAASGRVDEQYF. The rearrangement uses TRBV29-1 and TRBJ2-7, with 12 bases identical to TRBD2. This CDR3 has 14 residues. Per the germline V gene, CDR1 is SQVTM and CDR2 is ANQGSEA. The trim removed 4 bases at V and 5 bases at J, leaving 6 bases unmatched.

This CDR3 is CASSLYYEQYF. As DNA, the CDR3 is TGTGCCAGCAGCTTATATTACGAGCAGTACTTC. The V gene is TRBV7-2, the J gene TRBJ2-7, with D unresolved. The CDR3 totals 11 residues. The ends were cut back, 2 bases at V and 4 bases at J, with 3 bases in the middle. Germline CDR1 is SGHTA and CDR2 is FQGNSA.

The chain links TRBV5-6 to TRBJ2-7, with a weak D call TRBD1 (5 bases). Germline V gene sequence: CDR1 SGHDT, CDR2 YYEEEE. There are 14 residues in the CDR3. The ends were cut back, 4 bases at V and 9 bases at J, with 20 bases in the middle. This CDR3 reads CASSRQGTQRSQYF. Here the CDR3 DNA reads TGTGCCAGCAGCAGGCAGGGAACGCAAAGATCGCAGTACTTC.

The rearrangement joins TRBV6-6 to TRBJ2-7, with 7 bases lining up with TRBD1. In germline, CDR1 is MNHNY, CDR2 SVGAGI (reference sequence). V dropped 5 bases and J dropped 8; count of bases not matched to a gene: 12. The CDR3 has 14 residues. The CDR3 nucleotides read TGTGCCAGCAGTCCAAGTTTTGGACAGGCTAAGCAGTACTTC. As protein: CASSPSFGQAKQYF.

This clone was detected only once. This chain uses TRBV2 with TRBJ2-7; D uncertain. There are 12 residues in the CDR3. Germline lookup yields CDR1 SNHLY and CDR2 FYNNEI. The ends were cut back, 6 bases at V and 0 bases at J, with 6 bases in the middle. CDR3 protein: CASSRSSYEQYF. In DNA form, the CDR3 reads TGTGCCAGCAGCCGGAGCTCCTACGAGCAGTACTTC.

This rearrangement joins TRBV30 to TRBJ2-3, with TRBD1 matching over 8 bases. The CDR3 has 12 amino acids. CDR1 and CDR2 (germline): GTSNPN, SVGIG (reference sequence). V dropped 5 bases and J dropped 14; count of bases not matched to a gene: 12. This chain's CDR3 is CAWGDRHRYAYF. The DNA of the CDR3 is TGTGCCTGGGGGGACAGGCACAGATACGCGTATTTT. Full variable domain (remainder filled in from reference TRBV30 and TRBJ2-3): SQTIHQWPATLVQPVGSPLSLECTVEGTSNPNLYWYRQAAGRGLQLLFYSVGIGQISSEVPQNLSASRPQDRQFILSSKKLLLSDSGFYLCAWGDRHRYAYFGPGTRLTVL.

The CDR3 DNA is TGTGCCAGCAGTCCAAGGGCCGGGACTAGCGGGAGGCATGAGCAGTTCTTC. This translates into CASSPRAGTSGRHEQFF. The genes are TRBV25-1 and TRBJ2-1; 15 bases fit TRBD2. Germline lookup yields CDR1 MGHDK and CDR2 SYGVNS. V dropped 5 bases and J dropped 8; count of bases not matched to a gene: 10. The CDR3 runs to 17 residues.

This CDR3 reads CASSLAGYQETQYF. In DNA form, the CDR3 reads TGTGCCAGCAGCTTGGCGGGATACCAAGAGACCCAGTACTTC. The rearrangement uses TRBV5-4 and TRBJ2-5; the D gene is possibly TRBD2 (5 bases). V gave up 0 bases and J gave up 0 bases, with 6 bases separating them. The CDR3 extends over 14 amino acids. From germline, CDR1 is SGHNT and CDR2 YYREEE (reference sequence).

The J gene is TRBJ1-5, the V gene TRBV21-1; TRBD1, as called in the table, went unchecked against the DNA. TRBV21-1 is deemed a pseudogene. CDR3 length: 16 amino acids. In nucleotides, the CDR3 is TGTGCCAGCAGCGAAAAGTGCCCAGGGCCAAATCAGCCCCAGCATTTT. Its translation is CASSEKCPGPNQPQHF.

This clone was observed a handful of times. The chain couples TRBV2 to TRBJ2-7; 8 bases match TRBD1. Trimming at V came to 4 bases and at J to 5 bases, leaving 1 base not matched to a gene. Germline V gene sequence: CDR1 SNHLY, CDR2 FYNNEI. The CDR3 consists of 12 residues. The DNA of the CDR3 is TGTGCCAGCAGTGTGACAGGGGACGAGCAGTACTTC. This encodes CASSVTGDEQYF.

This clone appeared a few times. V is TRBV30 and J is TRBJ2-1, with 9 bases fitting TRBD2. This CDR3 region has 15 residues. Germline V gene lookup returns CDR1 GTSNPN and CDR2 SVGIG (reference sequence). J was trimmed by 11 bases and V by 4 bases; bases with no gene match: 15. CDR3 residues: CAWTLAGDPPKQQFF. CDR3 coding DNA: TGTGCCTGGACCTTAGCGGGAGACCCACCAAAACAGCAGTTCTTC.